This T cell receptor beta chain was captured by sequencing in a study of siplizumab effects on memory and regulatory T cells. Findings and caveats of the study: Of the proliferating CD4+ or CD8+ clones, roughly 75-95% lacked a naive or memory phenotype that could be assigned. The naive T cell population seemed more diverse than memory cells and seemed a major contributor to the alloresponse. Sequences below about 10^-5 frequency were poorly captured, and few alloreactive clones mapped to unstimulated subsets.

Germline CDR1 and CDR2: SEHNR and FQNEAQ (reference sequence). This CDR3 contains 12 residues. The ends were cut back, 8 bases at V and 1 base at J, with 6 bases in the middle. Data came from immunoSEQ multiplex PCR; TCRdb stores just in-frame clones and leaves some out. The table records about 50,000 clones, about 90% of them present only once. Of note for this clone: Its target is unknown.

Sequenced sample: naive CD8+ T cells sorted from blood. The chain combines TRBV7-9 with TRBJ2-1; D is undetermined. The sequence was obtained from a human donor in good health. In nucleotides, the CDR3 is TGTGCCAGCGGACCTTCCTACAATGAGCAGTTCTTC. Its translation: CASGPSYNEQFF.